These T cell receptor beta chains were read from a single sample in a study of T cell changes during pregnancy in multiple sclerosis. Libraries were prepared by immunoSEQ multiplex PCR; TCRdb keeps only in-frame clonotypes and omits some of them. This sample carries tens of thousands of clones, around 90% of them seen once, and the ten largest clones take approximately 0.35%. Sequencing was performed on CD4+ T cells from peripheral blood mononuclear cells, taken before pregnancy. The source of these receptors is a female donor with multiple sclerosis, enrolled in a pregnancy study. The CDR3 runs from the conserved cysteine through the conserved F or W. The order of the fields is J gene, V gene, D gene, clone size, CDR3 protein, CDR3 DNA. The D gene is left open where the match is weak. The size of a clone is reported for some rows only, either as once, few or many, or as a class for expanded clones.

j_call: TRBJ2-2
v_call: TRBV5-4
d_call: TRBD2
clone_size: NA
cdr3_aa: CASSSGGGGWSTGELFF
cdr3_nt: TGTGCCAGCAGCTCCGGGGGGGGCGGGTGGAGCACCGGGGAGCTGTTTTTT

j_call: TRBJ1-1
v_call: TRBV18
d_call: TRBD1
clone_size: NA
cdr3_aa: CASSLRDSNTEAFF
cdr3_nt: TGTGCCAGCTCCCTACGGGACAGCAACACTGAAGCTTTCTTT

j_call: TRBJ1-5
v_call: TRBV2
d_call: TRBD1
clone_size: NA
cdr3_aa: CASSRQGLGNQPQHF
cdr3_nt: TGTGCCAGCAGCCGACAGGGATTGGGCAATCAGCCCCAGCATTTT

j_call: TRBJ2-2
v_call: TRBV19
d_call: TRBD2
clone_size: NA
cdr3_aa: CASSGGGWTGELFF
cdr3_nt: TGTGCCAGTAGTGGCGGGGGGTGGACCGGGGAGCTGTTTTTT

j_call: TRBJ1-1
v_call: TRBV11-3
d_call: NA
clone_size: NA
cdr3_aa: CASSARAGVEAFF
cdr3_nt: TGTGCCAGCAGCGCCAGAGCGGGAGTTGAAGCTTTCTTT

j_call: TRBJ1-4
v_call: TRBV4-3
d_call: NA
clone_size: NA
cdr3_aa: CASSQDAQGNQKLFF
cdr3_nt: TGCGCCAGCAGCCAAGACGCGCAGGGGAATCAAAAACTGTTTTTT

j_call: TRBJ1-2
v_call: TRBV19
d_call: NA
clone_size: NA
cdr3_aa: CASTPTGWTAGYTF
cdr3_nt: TGTGCCAGTACCCCGACAGGATGGACCGCTGGCTACACCTTC

j_call: TRBJ1-1
v_call: TRBV15
d_call: NA
clone_size: NA
cdr3_aa: CATSLSPYMNTEAFF
cdr3_nt: TGTGCCACCAGTTTGTCTCCTTACATGAACACTGAAGCTTTCTTT

j_call: TRBJ2-1
v_call: TRBV6-6
d_call: NA
clone_size: NA
cdr3_aa: CASRSPRGSVNNEQFF
cdr3_nt: TGTGCCAGCAGATCTCCGCGGGGCTCGGTTAACAATGAGCAGTTCTTC

j_call: TRBJ2-7
v_call: TRBV9
d_call: TRBD2
clone_size: NA
cdr3_aa: CASSVGLADYEQYF
cdr3_nt: TGTGCCAGCAGCGTGGGACTAGCAGACTACGAGCAGTACTTC

j_call: TRBJ1-4
v_call: TRBV14
d_call: NA
clone_size: NA
cdr3_aa: CASSQVRQGIGKLFF
cdr3_nt: TGTGCCAGCAGCCAAGTGCGGCAGGGGATCGGAAAACTGTTTTTT

j_call: TRBJ2-7
v_call: TRBV6-1
d_call: TRBD1
clone_size: NA
cdr3_aa: CATADRGNEQYF
cdr3_nt: TGTGCCACCGCGGACAGGGGGAACGAGCAGTACTTC

j_call: TRBJ2-1
v_call: TRBV2
d_call: NA
clone_size: NA
cdr3_aa: CASSYHNEQFF
cdr3_nt: TGTGCCAGCTCTTATCACAATGAGCAGTTCTTC

j_call: TRBJ1-4
v_call: TRBV25-1
d_call: TRBD1
clone_size: NA
cdr3_aa: CASRTGQGARTNEKLFF
cdr3_nt: TGTGCCAGCAGGACCGGGCAGGGGGCAAGGACTAATGAAAAACTGTTTTTT

j_call: TRBJ2-7
v_call: TRBV14
d_call: NA
clone_size: NA
cdr3_aa: CASSRGQYLYEQYF
cdr3_nt: TGTGCCAGCAGCCGAGGACAGTACCTTTACGAGCAGTACTTC

j_call: TRBJ2-1
v_call: TRBV2
d_call: TRBD1
clone_size: NA
cdr3_aa: CASSSAQGVTYNEQFF
cdr3_nt: TGTGCCAGCAGCTCCGCTCAGGGGGTCACGTACAATGAGCAGTTCTTC

j_call: TRBJ2-5
v_call: TRBV5-6
d_call: TRBD1
clone_size: NA
cdr3_aa: CASSLETGPETQYF
cdr3_nt: TGTGCCAGCAGCTTGGAGACAGGGCCAGAGACCCAGTACTTC

j_call: TRBJ2-6
v_call: TRBV19
d_call: NA
clone_size: NA
cdr3_aa: CASRVPSIDSGANVLTF
cdr3_nt: TGTGCCAGTAGAGTCCCTAGTATAGACTCTGGGGCCAACGTCCTGACTTTC

j_call: TRBJ1-5
v_call: TRBV7-9
d_call: TRBD1
clone_size: NA
cdr3_aa: CASSFGTGGWGNQPQHF
cdr3_nt: TGTGCCAGCAGCTTTGGGACAGGGGGTTGGGGCAATCAGCCCCAGCATTTT

j_call: TRBJ2-6
v_call: TRBV2
d_call: TRBD1
clone_size: NA
cdr3_aa: CASRQQGAGANVLTF
cdr3_nt: TGTGCCAGCAGGCAACAGGGGGCTGGGGCCAACGTCCTGACTTTC

j_call: TRBJ2-5
v_call: TRBV7-2
d_call: NA
clone_size: NA
cdr3_aa: CASSLGGYQETQYF
cdr3_nt: TGTGCCAGCAGCTTAGGAGGATACCAAGAGACCCAGTACTTC

j_call: TRBJ2-3
v_call: TRBV19
d_call: TRBD2
clone_size: NA
cdr3_aa: CASSRPPGGLDTQYF
cdr3_nt: TGTGCCAGTAGTAGGCCACCGGGGGGGTTGGATACGCAGTATTTT

j_call: TRBJ2-3
v_call: TRBV6-5
d_call: NA
clone_size: once
cdr3_aa: CASSLLKNWDTQYF
cdr3_nt: TGTGCCAGCAGTTTACTCAAGAATTGGGATACGCAGTATTTT

j_call: TRBJ2-1
v_call: TRBV7-2
d_call: TRBD2
clone_size: NA
cdr3_aa: CASSLTSGRGNEQFF
cdr3_nt: TGTGCCAGCAGCCTAACTAGCGGGAGGGGCAATGAGCAGTTCTTC

j_call: TRBJ2-2
v_call: TRBV6-1
d_call: NA
clone_size: NA
cdr3_aa: CASSEVRGYGELFF
cdr3_nt: TGTGCCAGCAGTGAAGTCCGGGGATACGGGGAGCTGTTTTTT

j_call: TRBJ2-2
v_call: TRBV6-1
d_call: TRBD1
clone_size: NA
cdr3_aa: CASSVDRVRTGELFF
cdr3_nt: TGTGCCAGCAGTGTTGACAGGGTTAGGACCGGGGAGCTGTTTTTT

j_call: TRBJ2-7
v_call: TRBV29-1
d_call: NA
clone_size: NA
cdr3_aa: CSVDKGDYEQYF
cdr3_nt: TGCAGCGTTGACAAGGGGGACTACGAGCAGTACTTC

j_call: TRBJ1-2
v_call: TRBV18
d_call: TRBD1
clone_size: NA
cdr3_aa: CASSPRLPSDEGARYGYTF
cdr3_nt: TGTGCCAGCTCACCGAGACTGCCGTCCGACGAGGGGGCGCGATATGGCTACACCTTC

j_call: TRBJ1-1
v_call: TRBV6-5
d_call: TRBD1
clone_size: NA
cdr3_aa: CASSYGGQGARAFF
cdr3_nt: TGTGCCAGCAGTTACGGTGGACAGGGGGCGAGAGCTTTCTTT

j_call: TRBJ1-4
v_call: TRBV7-8
d_call: NA
clone_size: NA
cdr3_aa: CASSSRQSLNEKLFF
cdr3_nt: TGTGCCAGCAGCTCCCGACAGTCCCTTAATGAAAAACTGTTTTTT

j_call: TRBJ2-1
v_call: TRBV19
d_call: NA
clone_size: once
cdr3_aa: CASSTRSSSYNEQFF
cdr3_nt: TGTGCCAGTAGTACCCGATCCAGCTCCTACAATGAGCAGTTCTTC

j_call: TRBJ1-1
v_call: TRBV19
d_call: TRBD1
clone_size: NA
cdr3_aa: CASSRQGGNTEAFF
cdr3_nt: TGTGCCAGTAGTAGACAGGGTGGGAACACTGAAGCTTTCTTT

j_call: TRBJ1-4
v_call: TRBV2
d_call: TRBD1
clone_size: NA
cdr3_aa: CASRPGQEGEKLFF
cdr3_nt: TGTGCCAGCAGACCGGGACAGGAGGGTGAAAAACTGTTTTTT

j_call: TRBJ1-2
v_call: TRBV6-1
d_call: TRBD1
clone_size: NA
cdr3_aa: CASSESLEYRGLDGYTF
cdr3_nt: TGTGCCAGCAGTGAATCTCTTGAGTACAGGGGGCTAGATGGCTACACCTTC

j_call: TRBJ2-5
v_call: TRBV5-1
d_call: NA
clone_size: NA
cdr3_aa: CASSLAFQETQYF
cdr3_nt: TGCGCCAGCAGCTTGGCATTTCAAGAGACCCAGTACTTC

j_call: TRBJ2-1
v_call: TRBV2
d_call: TRBD1
clone_size: NA
cdr3_aa: CASSGDRVGYNEQFF
cdr3_nt: TGTGCCAGCAGTGGAGACAGGGTAGGGTACAATGAGCAGTTCTTC

j_call: TRBJ2-2
v_call: TRBV9
d_call: NA
clone_size: NA
cdr3_aa: CASSVAYTGELFF
cdr3_nt: TGTGCCAGCAGCGTAGCGTACACCGGGGAGCTGTTTTTT

j_call: TRBJ1-1
v_call: TRBV7-2
d_call: TRBD1
clone_size: NA
cdr3_aa: CASSLPTGATEAFF
cdr3_nt: TGTGCCAGCAGCCTCCCGACAGGGGCCACTGAAGCTTTCTTT

j_call: TRBJ2-3
v_call: TRBV27
d_call: TRBD2
clone_size: NA
cdr3_aa: CASSFSGRADTQYF
cdr3_nt: TGTGCCAGCAGTTTCAGCGGGAGGGCAGATACGCAGTATTTT

j_call: TRBJ2-1
v_call: TRBV11-2
d_call: NA
clone_size: NA
cdr3_aa: CASSFKTGNEQFF
cdr3_nt: TGTGCCAGCAGCTTCAAGACGGGCAATGAGCAGTTCTTC

j_call: TRBJ2-6
v_call: TRBV2
d_call: NA
clone_size: NA
cdr3_aa: CASSQSRVSGANVLTF
cdr3_nt: TGTGCCAGCAGTCAGAGCAGGGTATCTGGGGCCAACGTCCTGACTTTC

j_call: TRBJ2-3
v_call: TRBV5-5
d_call: NA
clone_size: NA
cdr3_aa: CASSLTGFYTDTQYF
cdr3_nt: TGTGCCAGCAGCTTAACAGGGTTTTACACAGATACGCAGTATTTT

j_call: TRBJ2-1
v_call: TRBV7-6
d_call: TRBD2
clone_size: NA
cdr3_aa: CASSLVAGLAGVNEQFF
cdr3_nt: TGTGCCAGCAGCTTAGTTGCGGGACTAGCGGGAGTCAATGAGCAGTTCTTC

j_call: TRBJ2-3
v_call: TRBV28
d_call: TRBD1
clone_size: once
cdr3_aa: CASGRTGGLRTDTQYF
cdr3_nt: TGTGCCAGCGGGCGGACAGGGGGCTTACGGACAGATACGCAGTATTTT

j_call: TRBJ2-6
v_call: TRBV5-1
d_call: NA
clone_size: NA
cdr3_aa: CASSQGRRTENSGANVLTF
cdr3_nt: TGCGCCAGCAGCCAGGGACGTCGGACAGAGAACTCTGGGGCCAACGTCCTGACTTTC

j_call: TRBJ2-5
v_call: TRBV7-3
d_call: NA
clone_size: NA
cdr3_aa: CASSLNGWLVETQYF
cdr3_nt: TGTGCCAGCAGCTTAAATGGCTGGCTCGTAGAGACCCAGTACTTC

j_call: TRBJ2-7
v_call: TRBV5-5
d_call: TRBD2
clone_size: NA
cdr3_aa: CASSQVTGGVEQYF
cdr3_nt: TGTGCCAGCAGCCAGGTAACGGGAGGCGTCGAGCAGTACTTC

j_call: TRBJ2-3
v_call: TRBV19
d_call: TRBD2
clone_size: NA
cdr3_aa: CATTGTSGPTDTQYF
cdr3_nt: TGTGCCACGACCGGGACTAGCGGGCCTACAGATACGCAGTATTTT

j_call: TRBJ2-1
v_call: TRBV5-5
d_call: TRBD2
clone_size: NA
cdr3_aa: CASSHSGRNEQFF
cdr3_nt: TGTGCCAGCAGCCATAGCGGGAGGAATGAGCAGTTCTTC

j_call: TRBJ2-1
v_call: TRBV19
d_call: NA
clone_size: NA
cdr3_aa: CASSIAGYYNEQFF
cdr3_nt: TGTGCCAGTAGTATCGCGGGGTACTACAATGAGCAGTTCTTC

j_call: TRBJ1-3
v_call: TRBV28
d_call: TRBD1
clone_size: NA
cdr3_aa: CASSLNRGRNTIYF
cdr3_nt: TGTGCCAGCAGCCTTAACAGGGGAAGAAACACCATATATTTT

j_call: TRBJ1-5
v_call: TRBV19
d_call: TRBD1
clone_size: NA
cdr3_aa: CASTDRVGQPQHF
cdr3_nt: TGTGCCAGTACGGACAGGGTAGGCCAGCCCCAGCATTTT

j_call: TRBJ2-5
v_call: TRBV5-8
d_call: TRBD1
clone_size: few
cdr3_aa: CASSSLFTGAKETQYF
cdr3_nt: TGTGCCAGCAGCTCCCTCTTTACAGGGGCAAAAGAGACCCAGTACTTC

j_call: TRBJ1-3
v_call: TRBV7-2
d_call: NA
clone_size: NA
cdr3_aa: CASSLVGGPSGNTIYF
cdr3_nt: TGTGCCAGCAGCTTAGTGGGGGGACCCTCTGGAAACACCATATATTTT

j_call: TRBJ2-3
v_call: TRBV7-8
d_call: NA
clone_size: NA
cdr3_aa: CASSLEGGGADTQYF
cdr3_nt: TGTGCCAGCAGCTTAGAGGGGGGGGGCGCAGATACGCAGTATTTT

j_call: TRBJ2-3
v_call: TRBV19
d_call: TRBD2
clone_size: NA
cdr3_aa: CASSRTSGRSDTQYF
cdr3_nt: TGTGCCAGTAGTCGGACTAGCGGGAGGTCAGATACGCAGTATTTT

j_call: TRBJ2-7
v_call: TRBV11-2
d_call: NA
clone_size: NA
cdr3_aa: CASSLAIRTRTSYEQYF
cdr3_nt: TGTGCCAGCAGCTTAGCCATCCGAACGCGAACTTCCTACGAGCAGTACTTC

j_call: TRBJ1-2
v_call: TRBV19
d_call: NA
clone_size: NA
cdr3_aa: CASSTSRSAGHYGYTF
cdr3_nt: TGTGCCAGTAGTACATCCCGGAGTGCGGGGCACTATGGCTACACCTTC

j_call: TRBJ2-5
v_call: TRBV9
d_call: TRBD2
clone_size: NA
cdr3_aa: CASSVGPGGFAGTRETQYF
cdr3_nt: TGTGCCAGCAGCGTAGGCCCCGGGGGCTTTGCGGGGACTAGGGAGACCCAGTACTTC

j_call: TRBJ2-2
v_call: TRBV28
d_call: TRBD1
clone_size: NA
cdr3_aa: CASIEAGGIAGELFF
cdr3_nt: TGTGCCAGCATTGAGGCAGGGGGCATAGCCGGGGAGCTGTTTTTT